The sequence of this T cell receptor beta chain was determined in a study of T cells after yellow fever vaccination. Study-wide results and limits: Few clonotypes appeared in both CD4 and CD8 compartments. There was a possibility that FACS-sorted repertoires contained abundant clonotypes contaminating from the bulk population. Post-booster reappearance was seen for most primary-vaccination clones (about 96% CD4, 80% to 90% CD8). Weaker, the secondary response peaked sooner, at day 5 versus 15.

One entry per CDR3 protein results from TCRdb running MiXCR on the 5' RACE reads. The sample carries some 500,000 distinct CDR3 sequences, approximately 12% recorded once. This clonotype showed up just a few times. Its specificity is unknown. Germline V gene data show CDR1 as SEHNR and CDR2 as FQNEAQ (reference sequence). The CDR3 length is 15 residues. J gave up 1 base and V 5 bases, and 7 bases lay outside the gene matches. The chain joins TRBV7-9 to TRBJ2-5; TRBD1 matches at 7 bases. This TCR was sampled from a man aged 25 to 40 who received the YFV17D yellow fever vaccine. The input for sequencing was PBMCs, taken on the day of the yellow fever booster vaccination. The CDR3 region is CASSRSGTAQETQYF. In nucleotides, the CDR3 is TGTGCCAGCAGCCGCTCCGGGACAGCCCAAGAGACCCAGTACTTC.